This T cell receptor beta chain was recorded in a study of cytomegalovirus exposure and HLA in healthy donors. Germline loops: CDR1 SGHRS, CDR2 YFSETQ. The CDR3 has 14 residues. V lost 3 bases to trimming and J lost 1 base, with 10 bases between them. Comment on this clone: What it recognizes is unknown.

The study ran its PCR with 60 Vbeta and 13 Jbeta primers. This table comes from immunoSEQ multiplex PCR, and its TCRdb copy is limited to in-frame clones, with some not included. The profile shows roughly 150,000 clones, 83% of them singletons. Study-level results: When presence/absence was analysed, sequencing depth was taken to be roughly uniform across donors.

Input material: PBMCs. The rearrangement joins TRBV5-1 to TRBJ1-1; the D gene is possibly TRBD1 (6 bases). This clonotype originated in a man aged 50 to 59 in good health and CMV-seropositive. The CDR3 protein is CASSSSRGNTEAFF. CDR3 DNA: TGCGCCAGCAGCTCGAGCAGGGGGAACACTGAAGCTTTCTTT.